This TCR beta chain is from a study of CD8+ T cells in alopecia areata. Study results and caveats: Clonality was higher in lesional than normal scalp, especially in alopecia totalis/universalis. Tofacitinib significantly brought down scalp clonality and expanded CD8+ clones among top 100.

Germline lookup yields CDR1 SEHNR and CDR2 FQNEAQ (reference sequence). CDR3 length equals 13 residues. Between the trimmed V and J ends, which lost 4 bases and 4 bases, there was a span of 8 bases. The authors extracted RNA and reverse transcribed it into cDNA as the sequencing template. The protocol was immunoSEQ multiplex PCR, while the TCRdb copy is restricted to in-frame clones and leaves out a portion. The sample has about 210,000 clones; roughly 64% are singletons. Treatment described: oral pan-JAK inhibitor, 5-10 mg twice daily. It was from alopecia areata patients that lesional scalp punch biopsies and peripheral blood were collected. About this clone: Its cognate antigen is unknown.

This clonotype originated in a human donor with alopecia areata. V and J are TRBV7-9 and TRBJ1-5; no clear D. The source material was CD4+ T cells sorted from blood, sampled at week 4, from a patient treated with tofacitinib. The CDR3 nucleotides read TGTGCCAGCAGCTCCATAACGAATCAGCCCCAGCATTTT. Its protein product is CASSSITNQPQHF.